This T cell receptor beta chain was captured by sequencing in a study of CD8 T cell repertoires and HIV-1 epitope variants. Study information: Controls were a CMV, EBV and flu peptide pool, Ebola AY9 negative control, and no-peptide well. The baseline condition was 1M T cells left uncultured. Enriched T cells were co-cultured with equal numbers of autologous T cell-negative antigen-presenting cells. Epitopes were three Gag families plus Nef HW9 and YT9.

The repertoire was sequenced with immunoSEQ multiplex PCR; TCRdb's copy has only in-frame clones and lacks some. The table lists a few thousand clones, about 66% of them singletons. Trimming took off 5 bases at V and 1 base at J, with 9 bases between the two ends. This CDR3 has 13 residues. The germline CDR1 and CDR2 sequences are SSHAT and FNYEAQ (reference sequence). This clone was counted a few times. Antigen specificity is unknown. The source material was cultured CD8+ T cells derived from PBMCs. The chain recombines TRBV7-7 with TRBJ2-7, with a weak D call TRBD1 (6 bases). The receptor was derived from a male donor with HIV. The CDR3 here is CASSPDSSYEQYF. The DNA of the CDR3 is TGTGCCAGCAGCCCGGACAGTTCCTACGAGCAGTACTTC.